These 29 T cell receptor beta chains share one sample of origin, sequenced in a study of T cells after posttransplantation cyclophosphamide. Only in-frame clones appear in the TCRdb table, and some are missing; sequencing was by immunoSEQ multiplex PCR. In total the sample includes 20,000 to 25,000 clones, none of them seen once. A marrow graft followed busulfan-fludarabine conditioning, with cyclophosphamide on days +3 and +4. The starting material was PBMCs, obtained after allogeneic stem cell transplant with posttransplant cyclophosphamide. Every receptor here comes from a male patient aged 18 to 35 who received an allogeneic stem cell transplant from a related donor, was CMV-positive, and had no GVHD. Some of the T cells may derive from the graft donor.

There are many counts of this clone. The V gene is TRBV27, the J gene TRBJ1-3; D is ambiguous. The CDR3 covers 18 residues. Trimming left V 0 bases short and J 0 bases short, with 15 bases between. Germline assignment: CDR1 MNHEY and CDR2 SMNVEV (reference sequence). CDR3 nucleotide sequence: TGTGCCAGCAGTTTATCCTTCCCGGCGGTGGGCTCTGGAAACACCATATATTTT. This gives the protein CASSLSFPAVGSGNTIYF.

This clone was detected many times. This chain uses TRBV2 with TRBJ2-4, with 8 bases lining up with TRBD1. CDR1 is SNHLY and CDR2 is FYNNEI in the germline V gene. With 5 bases clipped from V and 1 base from J, the junction kept 7 bases outside the gene matches. This CDR3 contains 16 residues. Here the CDR3 reads CASSTDRERAKNIQYF. CDR3 sequence (DNA): TGTGCCAGCAGTACGGACAGGGAAAGGGCCAAAAACATTCAGTACTTC.

The table lists this clone with many counts. V usage is TRBV10-3 and J usage is TRBJ2-5; 7 positions agree with TRBD1. The CDR3 covers 15 residues. Germline V gene sequence: CDR1 ENHRY, CDR2 SYGVKD. With 5 bases clipped from V and 4 bases from J, the junction kept 10 bases outside the gene matches. CDR3 in amino acids: CAISQRQGNPETQYF. The CDR3 DNA sequence: TGTGCCATCAGTCAAAGACAGGGTAATCCAGAGACCCAGTACTTC.

This clone was counted many times. This chain uses TRBV2 with TRBJ2-3; 12 bases fit TRBD2. V was pared by 6 bases and J by 7 bases, with 5 bases of the junction left unmatched. Germline CDR1 and CDR2: SNHLY and FYNNEI. CDR3 length: 14 amino acids. CDR3 sequence (DNA): TGTGCCAGCAGAGGGACTAGCGGGCCGCATACGCAGTATTTT. This translates into CASRGTSGPHTQYF.

In its sample, this clone was seen many times. The chain couples TRBV19 to TRBJ1-3; 9 nucleotides line up with TRBD1. CDR1 and CDR2 from the germline V gene are LNHDA and SQIVND (reference sequence). V was clipped by 4 bases and J by 2 bases; unmatched bases: 12. This CDR3 spans 18 amino acids. The CDR3 DNA follows: TGTGCCAGTAGTACAACCCGGACAGGGGTCTTTGCTGGAAACACCATATATTTT. Amino acid sequence: CASSTTRTGVFAGNTIYF.

This clone was seen ten or more times. V is TRBV4-1 and J is TRBJ1-3; no definite D call. Looked up from germline, CDR1 is MGHRA and CDR2 is YSYEKL. This CDR3 region has 19 residues. Trimming stripped 3 bases from V and 0 bases from J, with 21 bases between. The CDR3 DNA is TGCGCCAGCAGCCAGTCCCGGTTTTCTTCATTCCGCTCTGGAAACACCATATATTTT. Its protein product is CASSQSRFSSFRSGNTIYF.

This clone has a count of ten or more. V gene TRBV6-1 combines with J gene TRBJ2-4, with 11 nucleotides matching TRBD2. The CDR3 is 14 residues long. V shed 8 bases, J shed 5 bases, and the junction held 5 bases outside the gene matches. Germline-derived CDR1 and CDR2 are MNHNS and SASEGT. CDR3 nucleotides: TGTGCCAGCCTAGCGGGAGGAGTCCAAAACATTCAGTACTTC. Amino acid sequence: CASLAGGVQNIQYF.

Many counts were recorded for this clone. V and J are TRBV19 and TRBJ2-7; 9 nucleotides align to TRBD2. The CDR3 is 15 residues long. Germline V gene lookup returns CDR1 LNHDA and CDR2 SQIVND (reference sequence). The V and J ends lost 8 bases and 1 base, in that order; junction bases with no gene match: 9. The CDR3 sequence is CASGRGGGVSYEQYF. The DNA for the CDR3 is TGTGCCAGTGGAAGAGGCGGGGGGGTGTCCTACGAGCAGTACTTC.

This clone was seen at least ten times. The rearrangement links TRBV10-3 to TRBJ1-2; D gene unclear. The ends were cut back, 6 bases at V and 3 bases at J, with 14 bases in the middle. This CDR3 is 14 amino acids long. Germline V gene data show CDR1 as ENHRY and CDR2 as SYGVKD. The CDR3 loop is CAIRRVAGDYGYTF. The CDR3 region has the DNA TGTGCCATCAGAAGGGTGGCGGGCGACTATGGCTACACCTTC.

In this sample, this clone turned up many times. V usage is TRBV7-9 and J usage is TRBJ1-2, with D possibly TRBD1 on 5 matching bases. Trimming took 1 base from V and 2 from J, leaving 11 bases between them. The germline V gene encodes CDR1 SEHNR and CDR2 FQNEAQ (reference sequence). The CDR3 loop spans 15 amino acids. CDR3 bases: TGTGCCAGCAGCTTAGTCGGCAGGGCCAACTATGGCTACACCTTC. Translation: CASSLVGRANYGYTF.

This clone was counted ten times or more. This chain joins TRBV18 and TRBJ1-5; weak D call: TRBD1 (6 bases). Germline V lookup: CDR1 KGHSH, CDR2 LQKENI. The CDR3 is made up of 15 amino acids. Trimming removed 0 bases from V and 7 bases from J, with 13 bases in between. In DNA form, the CDR3 reads TGTGCCAGCTCACCACCGGGTGGGGGCGGGCAGCCCCAGCATTTT. Amino acid sequence: CASSPPGGGGQPQHF.

This clone was recorded many times. This chain connects TRBV4-1 to TRBJ2-3, with a tentative D call TRBD2 (7 bases). From germline, CDR1 is MGHRA and CDR2 YSYEKL. This CDR3 is 16 amino acids long. Between the trimmed V and J ends, which lost 0 bases and 1 base, there was a span of 11 bases. The CDR3 spells CASSQDLGGGTDTQYF. The CDR3 DNA reads as TGCGCCAGCAGCCAAGATCTAGGGGGGGGCACAGATACGCAGTATTTT.

This clone was found many times. V and J are TRBV11-2 and TRBJ2-3; no clear D. The CDR3 runs to 15 residues. V was clipped by 3 bases and J by 4 bases, with 14 bases between them. Germline CDR1 and CDR2: SGHAT and FQNNGV. Here the CDR3 reads CASSFSRLAADTQYF. CDR3 DNA: TGTGCCAGCAGCTTTTCGAGGTTGGCGGCAGATACGCAGTATTTT.

The table lists this clone with many counts. The chain employs TRBV2 and TRBJ2-3, with a possible D match to TRBD1 (6 bases). CDR3 length: 13 residues. The germline V gene has CDR1 SNHLY and CDR2 FYNNEI. V was clipped by 6 bases and J by 4 bases, with 11 bases between them. CDR3 nucleotide sequence: TGTGCCAGCAGAGCCTCAGGGGCAGATACGCAGTATTTT. Translation gives CASRASGADTQYF. The full variable domain, with the rest looked up from reference TRBV2 and TRBJ2-3, is EPEVTQTPSHQVTQMGQEVILRCVPISNHLYFYWYRQILGQKVEFLVSFYNNEISEKSEIFDDQFSVERPDGSNFTLKIRSTKLEDSAMYFCASRASGADTQYFGPGTRLTVL.

The table lists this clone with many counts. The chain links TRBV4-3 to TRBJ2-7, with D possibly matching TRBD2 (5 bases). Germline CDR1 reads LGHNA; CDR2 reads YSLEER. The V end was cut by 0 bases, the J end by 6 bases, with 6 bases between. The CDR3 loop spans 12 amino acids. CDR3 region: CASSQDGVEQYF. In DNA form, the CDR3 reads TGCGCCAGCAGCCAAGACGGGGTCGAGCAGTACTTC.

This clone was recorded at least ten times. This sample also contains other DNA sequences that code for the same CDR3. The chain carries TRBV5-1 and TRBJ1-1; 7 positions match TRBD1. From germline, CDR1 is SGHRS and CDR2 YFSETQ. The CDR3 is made up of 17 amino acids. V lost 2 bases and J lost 0; bases outside the gene matches: 10. CDR3 in DNA: TGCGCCAGCAGCTTCGGACAGGCGACGTACATGAACACTGAAGCTTTCTTT. This sequence encodes CASSFGQATYMNTEAFF.

In its sample, this clone was seen many times. The chain employs TRBV6-6 and TRBJ2-7, with TRBD2 matching 7 bases. J gave up 5 bases and V 3 bases, and 4 bases lay outside the gene matches. CDR3 length: 13 residues. The V gene's germline CDR1 is MNHNY and CDR2 SVGAGI (reference sequence). CDR3 loop: CASSYDGGNEQYF. Here the CDR3 DNA reads TGTGCCAGCAGTTATGACGGGGGGAACGAGCAGTACTTC.

Many counts were recorded for this clone. This chain connects TRBV10-3 to TRBJ2-4; 9 bases align to TRBD1. Per the germline V gene, CDR1 is ENHRY and CDR2 is SYGVKD. The junction had 2 bases not matched to a gene; V was cut back by 4 bases and J by 7 bases. The CDR3 has 13 amino acids. The CDR3 nucleotides read TGTGCCATCAGTGCGGGGACAGGGAACATTCAGTACTTC. It encodes CAISAGTGNIQYF.

This clone appeared many times. V is TRBV5-1 and J is TRBJ2-3; TRBD2 aligns across 9 bases. Losses at the gene ends were 4 bases for V and 0 bases for J; bases not matched to a gene: 3. Germline V gene data show CDR1 as SGHRS and CDR2 as YFSETQ. The CDR3 is 15 amino acids. The CDR3 spells CASSGTSGSTDTQYF. As DNA, the CDR3 is TGCGCCAGCAGCGGTACTAGCGGGAGCACAGATACGCAGTATTTT.

This clone was picked up many times. The genes are TRBV9 and TRBJ2-2; the match to TRBD1 covers 8 bases. J was trimmed by 0 bases and V by 4 bases; bases with no gene match: 8. Germline CDR1 is SGDLS and CDR2 is YYNGEE. This CDR3 contains 17 residues. Here the CDR3 reads CASSRASQGANTGELFF. CDR3 nucleotide sequence: TGTGCCAGCAGCCGGGCTTCACAGGGGGCGAACACCGGGGAGCTGTTTTTT. Supplemented by reference TRBV9 and TRBJ2-2, the full variable domain reads DSGVTQTPKHLITATGQRVTLRCSPRSGDLSVYWYQQSLDQGLQFLIQYYNGEERAKGNILERFSAQQFPDLHSELNLSSLELGDSALYFCASSRASQGANTGELFFGEGSRLTVL.

This clone was seen many times. J is TRBJ2-7 and V is TRBV28; 7 bases match TRBD1. The J segment lost 2 bases and the V segment lost 4 bases, leaving 11 bases of the junction unmatched. Germline V lookup: CDR1 MDHEN, CDR2 SYDVKM. CDR3 length: 16 residues. CDR3 in DNA: TGTGCCAGCAGTTCTATCCCAGGACAGGAACCCTACGAGCAGTACTTC. The encoded protein is CASSSIPGQEPYEQYF. Full variable domain (rest looked up from reference TRBV28 and TRBJ2-7): DVKVTQSSRYLVKRTGEKVFLECVQDMDHENMFWYRQDPGLGLRLIYFSYDVKMKEKGDIPEGYSVSREKKERFSLILESASTNQTSMYLCASSSIPGQEPYEQYFGPGTRLTVT.

This clone has a count of ten or more. V gene TRBV21-1 combines with J gene TRBJ2-2; TRBD2 is taken as the D call from the table, unchecked against the DNA. TRBV21-1 is a listed pseudogene. The CDR3 sequence is 16 residues long. CDR3 protein: CASSKLPARNTGELFF. CDR3 nucleotide sequence: TGTGCCAGCAGCAAATTACCAGCGAGGAACACCGGGGAGCTGTTTTTT.

In its sample, this clone was seen many times. V usage is TRBV5-1 and J usage is TRBJ1-1, with D maybe TRBD1 (5 bases). V lost 0 bases, J lost 3 bases, and 12 bases lay in between. Germline CDR1 reads SGHRS; CDR2 reads YFSETQ. The CDR3 spans 15 residues. CDR3 in amino acids: CASSLASRAYTEAFF. DNA of the CDR3: TGCGCCAGCAGCTTGGCCTCCAGGGCGTACACTGAAGCTTTCTTT. The variable domain in full, with the rest retrieved from reference TRBV5-1 and TRBJ1-1, is KAGVTQTPRYLIKTRGQQVTLSCSPISGHRSVSWYQQTPGQGLQFLFEYFSETQRNKGNFPGRFSGRQFSNSRSEMNVSTLELGDSALYLCASSLASRAYTEAFFGQGTRLTVV.

This clone was observed many times. The J gene is TRBJ2-1, the V gene TRBV9; 7 bases are shared with TRBD2. Germline trimming cut 4 bases from V and 7 bases from J; bases unmatched to any gene: 17. Germline CDR1 and CDR2: SGDLS and YYNGEE. The CDR3 extends over 17 amino acids. The CDR3 loop reads CASSRDGTIILWNEQFF. The CDR3 DNA reads as TGTGCCAGCAGCCGAGACGGGACTATCATTTTGTGGAATGAGCAGTTCTTC. Full variable domain (missing parts from reference TRBV9 and TRBJ2-1): DSGVTQTPKHLITATGQRVTLRCSPRSGDLSVYWYQQSLDQGLQFLIQYYNGEERAKGNILERFSAQQFPDLHSELNLSSLELGDSALYFCASSRDGTIILWNEQFFGPGTRLTVL.

This clone was seen repeatedly, ten times or more. The chain joins TRBV28 to TRBJ1-5; possible D gene TRBD1, 5 bases. This CDR3 contains 14 residues. Germline CDR1 is MDHEN and CDR2 is SYDVKM. Trimming pared 11 bases from V and 5 bases from J, leaving 19 bases between. The CDR3 region is CAGGDAVRDQPQHF. The CDR3 DNA is TGTGCCGGAGGGGACGCCGTCAGGGATCAGCCCCAGCATTTT.

This clone was counted at least ten times. In DNA form, the CDR3 reads TGTGCCAGCTCACCCCAGGGTAGCACAGATACGCAGTATTTT. Amino acids: CASSPQGSTDTQYF. V gene TRBV18 combines with J gene TRBJ2-3, with D possibly matching TRBD1 (5 bases). Germline values: CDR1 KGHSH, CDR2 LQKENI. The CDR3 is 14 amino acids. V was clipped by 3 bases and J by 0 bases, with 7 bases between them.

In this sample, this clone turned up many times. The genes are TRBV28 and TRBJ2-7, with 8 bases identical to TRBD1. The CDR3 totals 15 residues. J gave up 4 bases and V 3 bases, and 8 bases lay outside the gene matches. Germline CDR1 reads MDHEN; CDR2 reads SYDVKM. CDR3 loop: CASSFSDRGRYEQYF. Here the CDR3 DNA reads TGTGCCAGCAGTTTCTCCGACAGGGGCAGATACGAGCAGTACTTC.

This clone was seen many times. The gene calls are TRBV4-1 and TRBJ2-1, with 12 nucleotides matching TRBD2. V was clipped by 4 bases and J by 8 bases; unmatched bases: 6. The CDR3 has 15 amino acids. The germline CDR1 and CDR2 sequences are MGHRA and YSYEKL. The CDR3 sequence is CASSPGLAGVDEQFF. In DNA, the CDR3 is TGCGCCAGCAGCCCGGGACTAGCGGGCGTCGATGAGCAGTTCTTC.

This clone was seen at least ten times. The chain employs TRBV6-6 and TRBJ1-4; 7 bases line up with TRBD1. The CDR3 extends over 15 amino acids. V was pared by 2 bases and J by 6 bases, with 6 bases of the junction left unmatched. Germline loops: CDR1 MNHNY, CDR2 SVGAGI (reference sequence). CDR3 nucleotides: TGTGCCAGCAGTTACCCAGGGGGTGTACATGAAAAACTGTTTTTT. This encodes CASSYPGGVHEKLFF.